This entry features one T cell receptor (beta chain) sequence. The specificity of this receptor is unknown. One base away there is no much larger clone; base qualities are not given. Participants in the prospective study were enrolled through a virtual design, were aged about 18 to 89 years, and lived in about two dozen United States geographic areas. Cohort assignment in the prospective study relied on participant-reported clinical history from a screening survey and a study questionnaire. In the prospective study, whole blood, serum and a nasopharyngeal or oropharyngeal swab were collected from each participant by mobile phlebotomists. Additional blood draws and questionnaires over an approximately two-month period could optionally be provided by prospective study participants. Before DNA extraction, prospective study blood samples were shipped either frozen or at room temperature. The sample comes from a study of blood T cell repertoires in COVID-19 (dated by TCRdb to the early 2020s). General notes on the study: Collaborator samples came from the United States, Italy and Spain and covered acute and convalescent phases of COVID-19. The material from the prospective study consisted of cDNA or gDNA derived from T cells, B-cell-depleted T cells, or PBMCs. Deeply sampled blood TCRbeta repertoires from subjects exposed to, actively infected with, or recovered from COVID-19 were included in the dataset. The repertoires were released in a freely available public database meant as a resource for research on the immune response to SARS-CoV-2. Samples were obtained from the ongoing ImmuneRACE study (first 160 participants) and from 1,200 or so subjects provided by 6 global collaborators. Sample metadata almost always included a de-identified subject ID, COVID-19 status, age in years and sex. Where available, HLA class I and class II types were taken from metadata supplied by the sample provider and were not determined by assay-based typing.

TCRbeta CDR3 regions were amplified from genomic DNA using the immunoSEQ Assay, a bias-controlled multiplex PCR. The original methods were these. Nucleated cell counts per sample were estimated from amplification of reference gene primers within the assay. Sequence reads were collapsed and filtered to measure the absolute abundance of every unique TCRbeta CDR3 rearrangement. For each sample, productive Simpson clonality was calculated by taking the square root of Simpson's diversity index across productive rearrangements. Imported from immuneACCESS, the table was reduced by TCRdb to in-frame sequences with V and J called. These copies leave out some clones; in studies compared against another copy, an unresolved V gene accounts for under half, and the cause of the remainder is not known. The V and J calls and the clone size are those of that table, but D and trimming were determined from the DNA. The sample profile shows a few hundred thousand clones; roughly 80% of them were found once. The ten largest clones represent approximately 1.4% of the sample.

Inclusive of the bounding cysteine and phenylalanine, the CDR3 is 14 residues long. Only the CDR3 region is kept as DNA, spanning 42 bases read in frame from base 1. The V and J ends are trimmed by 4 bases and 2 bases, leaving 13 bases between them. CDR1 is given as SGDLS and CDR2 as YYNGEE, both from the germline V gene. Paper-wide results and their limitations: The amount of clinical and demographic metadata varied by source and participant and was provided uncurated.

The TCR sequence derives from a middle-aged woman with acute COVID-19. Recombination linked TRBV9 to TRBJ2-7; tentative D gene TRBD1, with 6 bases matching. Input material: PBMCs or T cells enriched from blood (not recorded which). CDR3 loop: CASSPGDATYEQYF. The bases read TGTGCCAGCAGCCCAGGGGACGCTACCTACGAGCAGTACTTC.